This T cell receptor (beta chain) derives from a study of CD8+ T cells in alopecia areata. RNA extraction was followed by reverse transcription into cDNA, which acted as the sequencing template. TCRdb's copy holds only in-frame clones and misses some; the assay was immunoSEQ multiplex PCR. The sample contains 150,000 or so clones, 45% to 60% of which appear only once. With V trimmed by 3 bases and J by 6 bases, 6 bases remained unmatched. CDR1 is SGHTA, CDR2 FQGTGA, per germline. This CDR3 spans 15 amino acids. The chain joins TRBV7-3 to TRBJ2-2, with 8 bases that match TRBD2. The receptor comes from a human donor with alopecia areata. The sequenced sample consisted of CD4+ T cells sorted from blood. CDR3 region: CASSLGLAGAGELFF. The CDR3 region has the DNA TGTGCCAGCAGCTTGGGTCTAGCGGGCGCCGGGGAGCTGTTTTTT.